The 17 T cell receptor beta chains below come from one sample, sequenced in a study of blood T cell repertoires in COVID-19 (dated by TCRdb to 2020 to 2021). The library was produced with the immunoSEQ multiplex PCR assay. TCRdb took this table from immuneACCESS and kept in-frame rearrangements with V and J called. Such tables lack part of the clones; where checked against another copy, unresolved V genes explain under half of the gap, and the rest is unexplained. This sample is represented by 180,000 or so clones; 80% to 90% of them were singletons. 9.5% to 12% of the sample lies in the top ten. Sample: peripheral blood. These receptors originate from a woman aged 40 to 50 with COVID-19, enrolled during active disease.

V and J are TRBV29-1 and TRBJ2-5; D not resolved. With 0 bases removed from V and 1 base from J, the gap between germline ends came to 18 bases. The length of the CDR3 is 17 residues. Germline V gene lookup returns CDR1 SQVTM and CDR2 ANQGSEA. This CDR3 is CSVEEVWSDLRQETQYF. CDR3 nucleotide sequence: TGCAGCGTTGAAGAGGTGTGGAGTGACCTTCGCCAAGAGACCCAGTACTTC.

The V gene is TRBV28, the J gene TRBJ2-3, with 8 bases aligning to TRBD2. The length of the CDR3 is 12 residues. CDR1 is MDHEN and CDR2 is SYDVKM in the germline V gene. V lost 8 bases, J lost 6 bases, and 4 bases stayed unmatched. This CDR3 is CASEAGADTQYF. The CDR3 nucleotides are TGTGCCAGCGAAGCGGGAGCGGATACGCAGTATTTT.

Turning to this clone: The same CDR3 can be traced to other DNA sequences in this sample. The rearrangement uses TRBV7-9 and TRBJ2-3, with TRBD2 matching over 7 bases. This CDR3 is built from 13 residues. Trimming cost V 6 bases and J 3 bases; bases outside gene matches: 3. In germline, CDR1 is SEHNR, CDR2 FQNEAQ (reference sequence). The chain's CDR3 is CASSGGGTDTQYF. The CDR3 nucleotides are TGTGCCAGCAGTGGGGGAGGGACAGATACGCAGTATTTT.

The V call is TRBV12-3 or TRBV12-4, the J call TRBJ2-1; D perhaps matches TRBD2 (5 bases). The V and J ends lost 8 bases and 7 bases respectively, with 12 bases between them. The CDR3 spans 12 residues. The CDR3 reads CASSSRENEQFF. Here the CDR3 DNA reads TGTGCCAGCTCCTCTAGGGAGAATGAGCAGTTCTTC.

CDR3 amino acids: CASSPSLGQGARGYTF. CDR3 coding DNA: TGTGCCAGCAGTCCGTCTTTGGGACAGGGGGCGCGTGGCTACACCTTC. The rearrangement links TRBV28 to TRBJ1-2; 12 bases match TRBD1. CDR3 length: 16 residues. CDR1 is MDHEN and CDR2 is SYDVKM in the germline V gene. Unmatched junction bases numbered 11, after V lost 5 bases and J lost 7 bases.

This chain joins TRBV11-3 and TRBJ2-2; 9 bases align to TRBD2. Germline V gene data show CDR1 as SGHNT and CDR2 as YENEEA. CDR3 length equals 16 residues. V was clipped by 5 bases and J by 0 bases; unmatched bases: 4. The CDR3 DNA reads TGTGCCAGCAGCAAAAGCGGGGGGCCGAACACCGGGGAGCTGTTTTTT. It yields the protein CASSKSGGPNTGELFF. The full variable domain, completed using reference TRBV11-3 and TRBJ2-2, is EAGVVQSPRYKIIEKKQPVAFWCNPISGHNTLYWYLQNLGQGPELLIRYENEEAVDDSQLPKDRFSAERLKGVDSTLKIQPAELGDSAVYLCASSKSGGPNTGELFFGEGSRLTVL.

The V gene is TRBV2, the J gene TRBJ1-1; D unresolved. The CDR3 is made up of 14 amino acids. Looked up from germline, CDR1 is SNHLY and CDR2 is FYNNEI. Trimming left V 7 bases short and J 5 bases short, with 17 bases between. The CDR3 nucleotides are TGTGCCAGCAATTGGGGTTCCGAGGGTACTGAAGCTTTCTTT. The encoded protein is CASNWGSEGTEAFF.

The genes are TRBV15 and TRBJ2-1; D perhaps matches TRBD1 (6 bases). Germline lookup yields CDR1 LNHNV and CDR2 YYDKDF (reference sequence). The CDR3 sequence is 13 residues long. V gave up 4 bases and J gave up 10 bases, with 14 bases separating them. The CDR3 coding sequence is TGTGCCACCAGCAAACAGGGAATAGGGGAGCAGTTCTTC. Its translation: CATSKQGIGEQFF.

The rearrangement links TRBV24-1 to TRBJ2-1; 13 nucleotides line up with TRBD2. CDR1 and CDR2 (germline): KGHDR, SFDVKD. The V and J ends lost 9 bases and 6 bases, in that order; junction bases with no gene match: 1. CDR3 length: 13 amino acids. CDR3 sequence reads: CATGTSGTNEQFF. The CDR3 DNA reads TGTGCCACCGGGACTAGCGGGACCAATGAGCAGTTCTTC.

The CDR3 nucleotides are TGTGCCATCAGTGATAGGGGACAGGGGGGGACGAACACTGAAGCTTTCTTT. As protein: CAISDRGQGGTNTEAFF. The rearrangement links TRBV10-3 to TRBJ1-1, with 11 bases matching TRBD1. V lost 3 bases to trimming and J lost 1 base; unmatched junction nucleotides: 7. In germline, CDR1 is ENHRY, CDR2 SYGVKD. This CDR3 has 17 amino acids.

The rearrangement links TRBV6-1 to TRBJ1-5, with 8 bases matching TRBD1. CDR1 is MNHNS and CDR2 is SASEGT in the germline V gene. V trimming: 1 base; J trimming: 0 bases; junction bases outside the gene matches: 2. The CDR3 consists of 16 residues. Here the CDR3 reads CASSEGTGISNQPQHF. In nucleotides, the CDR3 is TGTGCCAGCAGTGAAGGGACAGGGATTAGCAATCAGCCCCAGCATTTT.

The chain has TRBV4-1 and TRBJ2-6; a possible D gene is TRBD1 (6 bases). Trimming removed 1 base at V and 0 bases at J, with 7 bases between. The CDR3 consists of 16 residues. Germline V gene sequence: CDR1 MGHRA, CDR2 YSYEKL. The CDR3 loop reads CASSQGGRSGANVLTF. For the CDR3, the DNA is TGCGCCAGCAGCCAAGGGGGGCGCTCTGGGGCCAACGTCCTGACTTTC.

The genes are TRBV6-6 and TRBJ2-2; TRBD2 agrees at 8 bases. V lost 7 bases to trimming and J lost 2 bases; unmatched junction nucleotides: 6. Germline CDR1 and CDR2: MNHNY and SVGAGI (reference sequence). This CDR3 has 15 residues. The CDR3 region is CASTIAGINTGELFF. As DNA, the CDR3 is TGTGCCAGCACTATAGCGGGGATTAACACCGGGGAGCTGTTTTTT.

The V gene is TRBV30, the J gene TRBJ1-4; 7 positions agree with TRBD1. V was clipped by 1 base and J by 7 bases; unmatched bases: 3. CDR1 GTSNPN and CDR2 SVGIG come from the germline V gene (reference sequence). This CDR3 region has 13 residues. The CDR3 loop is CAWSEGAGEKLFF. The CDR3 DNA is TGTGCCTGGAGTGAGGGGGCAGGTGAAAAACTGTTTTTT.

The gene calls are TRBV15 and TRBJ1-3; D may be TRBD1 (5 bases). V gave up 3 bases and J gave up 2 bases, with 8 bases separating them. The V gene's germline CDR1 is LNHNV and CDR2 YYDKDF (reference sequence). The CDR3 has 14 amino acids. The CDR3 DNA reads TGTGCCACCAGCAGGACGACAGCTGGAAACACCATATATTTT. It is translated as CATSRTTAGNTIYF. Complete variable domain (other parts from reference TRBV15 and TRBJ1-3): DAMVIQNPRYQVTQFGKPVTLSCSQTLNHNVMYWYQQKSSQAPKLLFHYYDKDFNNEADTPDNFQSRRPNTSFCFLDIRSPGLGDTAMYLCATSRTTAGNTIYFGEGSWLTVV.

The chain couples TRBV6-6 to TRBJ2-1; TRBD2 matches at 11 bases. The junction had 7 bases not matched to a gene; V was cut back by 2 bases and J by 7 bases. The germline V gene has CDR1 MNHNY and CDR2 SVGAGI (reference sequence). The CDR3 extends over 16 amino acids. The DNA for the CDR3 is TGTGCCAGCAGTTACACCGGGACTAGCGGTTCGAATGAGCAGTTCTTC. As protein: CASSYTGTSGSNEQFF.

This rearrangement joins TRBV5-1 to TRBJ2-7; tentatively, D is TRBD1 (5 bases). The V end was cut by 2 bases, the J end by 4 bases, with 16 bases between. The CDR3 contains 15 residues. The V gene's germline CDR1 is SGHRS and CDR2 YFSETQ. CDR3 in DNA: TGCGCCAGCAGCTTAGGCGGTTTAGGACAATACGAGCAGTACTTC. It specifies CASSLGGLGQYEQYF.